The 13 T cell receptor beta chains in this list originate from one sample, sequenced in a study of blood T cell repertoires in COVID-19. Sequencing used immunoSEQ multiplex PCR; TCRdb keeps in-frame clones, though not all of them. The data show roughly 160,000 clones, 70% to 80% seen once. The material sequenced was PBMCs or T cells enriched from blood (not recorded which). All receptors come from a woman aged 65 to 85 in a cohort exposed to, infected with or recovered from COVID-19 (not recorded which).

The rearrangement uses TRBV28 and TRBJ2-1, with 7 bases identical to TRBD2. CDR3 length equals 14 residues. V was pared by 6 bases and J by 2 bases, with 4 bases of the junction left unmatched. The germline CDR1 and CDR2 sequences are MDHEN and SYDVKM. The CDR3 DNA is TGTGCCAGCAGGGGGAGGGGTCCCTACAATGAGCAGTTCTTC. Translation: CASRGRGPYNEQFF.

This clone has only a few counts. This chain links TRBV28 with TRBJ1-4; D not certain. The CDR3 runs 14 residues. V shed 2 bases and J shed 8 bases, with 12 bases lying between them. In germline, CDR1 is MDHEN, CDR2 SYDVKM. The CDR3: CASSLAGLAEKLFF. The CDR3 nucleotides are TGTGCCAGCAGTTTAGCAGGTCTAGCGGAAAAACTGTTTTTT.

The chain links TRBV2 to TRBJ2-7; D is possibly TRBD2 (5 bases). The length of the CDR3 is 11 residues. CDR1 and CDR2 (germline): SNHLY, FYNNEI. Trimming took 6 bases from V and 8 from J, leaving 11 bases between them. The CDR3 reads CASRFAGKQYF. CDR3 DNA: TGTGCCAGCAGGTTCGCGGGCAAGCAGTACTTC.

This clone was counted between two and nine times. This sequence joins TRBV28 and TRBJ1-3, with D perhaps TRBD1 (5 bases). The CDR3 has 16 amino acids. Germline assignment: CDR1 MDHEN and CDR2 SYDVKM. V was shortened by 4 bases and J by 0 bases, with 13 bases between the two germline ends. The CDR3 coding sequence is TGTGCCAGCAGTTCGATCACAGGCGGCTCTGGAAACACCATATATTTT. This sequence encodes CASSSITGGSGNTIYF.

The rearrangement joins TRBV5-1 to TRBJ2-4, with TRBD2 matching 7 bases. The CDR3 sequence is 14 residues long. The V segment lost 4 bases and the J segment 8 bases; nucleotides outside the gene matches: 9. The germline gives CDR1 SGHRS, CDR2 YFSETQ. The CDR3 is CASSGGGRLDIQYF. The CDR3 DNA reads as TGCGCCAGCAGCGGGGGAGGGAGGTTAGACATTCAGTACTTC. The whole variable domain, remainder taken from reference TRBV5-1 and TRBJ2-4, is KAGVTQTPRYLIKTRGQQVTLSCSPISGHRSVSWYQQTPGQGLQFLFEYFSETQRNKGNFPGRFSGRQFSNSRSEMNVSTLELGDSALYLCASSGGGRLDIQYFGAGTRLSVL.

Regarding this clone: The sample has other DNA sequences that encode this CDR3 too. The chain couples TRBV7-9 to TRBJ2-5; 7 bases line up with TRBD1. V lost 2 bases to trimming and J lost 2 bases; unmatched junction nucleotides: 5. From germline, CDR1 is SEHNR and CDR2 FQNEAQ (reference sequence). The CDR3 covers 15 residues. CDR3 coding DNA: TGTGCCAGCAGCTTAATAACAGGGGTTCAAGAGACCCAGTACTTC. It yields the protein CASSLITGVQETQYF.

V gene TRBV24-1 combines with J gene TRBJ2-1; D is uncertain. The germline gives CDR1 KGHDR, CDR2 SFDVKD. Trimming left V 10 bases short and J 4 bases short, with 7 bases between. The CDR3 totals 11 residues. CDR3 bases: TGTGCCACAAGTCAGTACAATGAGCAGTTCTTC. The encoded protein is CATSQYNEQFF.

Here the CDR3 DNA reads TGTGCCAGCAGCTTAGCCAGGGGGTTAGTTGAGCAGTTCTTC. Residues: CASSLARGLVEQFF. The chain links TRBV7-6 to TRBJ2-1; 7 positions agree with TRBD1. The CDR3 has 14 amino acids. Germline lookup yields CDR1 SGHVS and CDR2 FNYEAQ. J gave up 9 bases and V 0 bases, and 5 bases lay outside the gene matches.

For the CDR3, the DNA is TGTGCCAGCACACAGACGAATACGCAGTATTTT. Amino acid sequence: CASTQTNTQYF. The rearrangement links TRBV2 to TRBJ2-3; D is undetermined. The germline V and J ends were trimmed by 7 bases and 7 bases, with 9 bases remaining between them. Germline CDR1 and CDR2: SNHLY and FYNNEI. The CDR3 length is 11 residues.

The V call is TRBV28, the J call TRBJ2-7; 14 nucleotides agree with TRBD2. This CDR3 has 16 residues. With V trimmed by 5 bases and J by 3 bases, 6 bases remained unmatched. Germline V gene sequence: CDR1 MDHEN, CDR2 SYDVKM. The CDR3 region is CASSTFGLAGGYEQYF. In DNA, the CDR3 is TGTGCCAGCAGTACGTTTGGACTAGCGGGAGGCTACGAGCAGTACTTC.

This clone has just a few counts. The V gene is TRBV6-5, the J gene TRBJ1-6; the D gene is possibly TRBD1 (6 bases). Germline V gives CDR1 MNHEY, CDR2 SVGAGI. The CDR3 length is 15 residues. Trimming stripped 2 bases from V and 7 bases from J, with 12 bases between. This chain's CDR3 is CASSYRRGRNSPLHF. DNA of the CDR3: TGTGCCAGCAGTTACCGCAGGGGCCGGAATTCACCCCTCCACTTT.

This clone was observed once. The genes are TRBV5-1 and TRBJ2-1; possible D gene TRBD1, 7 bases. Per germline, CDR1 SGHRS and CDR2 YFSETQ. The CDR3 contains 15 residues. The germline V and J ends were trimmed by 2 bases and 9 bases, with 18 bases remaining between them. CDR3 in amino acids: CASSLLAQGGAEQFF. CDR3 DNA sequence: TGCGCCAGCAGCTTACTAGCTCAGGGGGGAGCTGAGCAGTTCTTC.

The chain is built from TRBV7-2 and TRBJ1-1, with D uncertain. Trimming cost V 6 bases and J 2 bases, with 13 bases left between them. Germline values: CDR1 SGHTA, CDR2 FQGNSA. This CDR3 is built from 14 residues. CDR3 amino acids: CASRGIRGNTEAFF. In nucleotides, the CDR3 is TGTGCCAGCAGAGGCATCCGAGGAAACACTGAAGCTTTCTTT.